The clone carrying this T cell receptor beta chain turned up a few times. Antigen: not known. This entry is derived from a study of early T cells in non-severe SARS-CoV-2 infection. Study details: Bulk RNA isolated from unsorted whole blood underwent sequencing; chains were not paired. Study results and limitations: Matches to VDJdb favored anti-spike CD8 responses and missed private and CD4 specificities.

TCRdb re-derived calls from the 5' RACE reads in MiXCR, one entry per CDR3 protein. This table has roughly 93,000 distinct CDR3 sequences, roughly 14% appearing once. V was clipped by 4 bases and J by 8 bases, with 19 bases between them. Germline CDR1 and CDR2: LGHDT and YNNKEL (reference sequence). There are 15 residues in the CDR3. The sample taken for sequencing was whole blood. This rearrangement joins TRBV3-1 to TRBJ2-3; a possible D gene is TRBD1 (6 bases). This receptor was identified in an adult who was a healthcare worker with PCR-confirmed SARS-CoV-2 infection or an uninfected control (not recorded which). CDR3 residues: CASSPSDSVSGTQYF. DNA of the CDR3: TGTGCCAGCAGCCCGTCGGACAGCGTCAGCGGTACGCAGTATTTT.